This T cell receptor beta chain was sequenced for a study of post-analysis software for immune sequencing data. Across the study: The disease courses covered relapsing-remitting, secondary progressive and progressive-relapsing multiple sclerosis.

TCR beta libraries were prepared from cDNA with unique molecular identifiers. Starting from about 0.94 to 9.7 million T cells, the study yielded 460,000 or so cDNA molecules. MiXCR, run by TCRdb on the PCR reads, gives a single entry per CDR3 protein. The table has 750,000 to 950,000 distinct CDR3 sequences, 46% seen once; the top ten hold 4.9%. Study results and caveats: Same-batch preparations were strongly co-clustered by F measure. In multiple sclerosis, normalized Chao1 diversity was significantly below that of controls.

There are a few counts of this clonotype. The antigen is not known. Sequenced: blood. The source is a girl aged 5 to 17 with multiple sclerosis.

DNA of the CDR3: TGTGCCAGCTCACCCCGGACTAGCGGGTACCCCACAGATACGCAGTATTTT. Translating gives CASSPRTSGYPTDTQYF. The chain employs TRBV18 and TRBJ2-3, with TRBD2 identical over 11 bases. This CDR3 is 17 amino acids long. J gave up 2 bases and V 3 bases, and 7 bases lay outside the gene matches. Germline CDR1 KGHSH, CDR2 LQKENI.